This paragraph covers one T cell receptor (beta chain) sequence. The antigen is undetermined. Germline V lookup: CDR1 DFQATT, CDR2 SNEGSKA (reference sequence). The trim removed 3 bases at V and 3 bases at J, leaving 14 bases unmatched. This CDR3 spans 16 amino acids. For the library, individual cDNA molecules each received unique molecular identifiers. Original handling: Across samples, TCR counts had a median of around 100,000 and ranged from about 20,000 to 690,600. TCRdb called the RACE reads again in MiXCR, with one record for every CDR3 protein. TCRdb, rather than the study authors, made the V and J calls. The sample includes approximately 74,000 distinct CDR3 sequences, 25% to 40% of them seen just once. The data originate from a study of human T cells and chemical hapten exposure. Across the whole study: Patch tests put 0.01% DPC on the upper back, read at 6 days. General study findings and limits: No shift was seen in TCRs above 1 in 1000 frequency with DPC sensitization.

The time point was: patch test 1, 2 weeks after DPC sensitization. Treatment defined: therapeutic diphenylcyclopropenone sensitization with weekly scalp DPC. This TCR derives from a man between 35 and 55 years old with alopecia areata. Some clones in this sample may be carry-over from other donors' samples. The chain recombines TRBV20-1 with TRBJ2-7; 7 bases align to TRBD2. Sequences were derived from whole blood, sampled in connection with sensitization to the hapten diphenylcyclopropenone (DPC). The CDR3 here is CSARGVQAGVNYEQYF. Here the CDR3 DNA reads TGCAGTGCTAGGGGGGTACAGGCGGGAGTGAACTACGAGCAGTACTTC.